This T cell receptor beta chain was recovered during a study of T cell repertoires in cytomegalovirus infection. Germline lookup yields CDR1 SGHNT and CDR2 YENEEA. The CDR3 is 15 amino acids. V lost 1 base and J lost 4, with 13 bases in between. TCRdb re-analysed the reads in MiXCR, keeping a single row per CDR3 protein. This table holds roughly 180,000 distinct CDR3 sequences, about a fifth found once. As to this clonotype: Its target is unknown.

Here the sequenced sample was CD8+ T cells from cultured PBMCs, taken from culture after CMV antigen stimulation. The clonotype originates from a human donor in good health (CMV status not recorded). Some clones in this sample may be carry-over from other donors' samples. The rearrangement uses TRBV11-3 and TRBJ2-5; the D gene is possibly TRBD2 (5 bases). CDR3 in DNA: TGTGCCAGCAGCTTAGGAAGTCACGGGGTAGAGACCCAGTACTTC. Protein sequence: CASSLGSHGVETQYF.